This T cell receptor (beta chain) was obtained from a study of blood T cell repertoires in COVID-19. In the authors' workflow: It was from reference gene primer amplification that nucleated cell counts were estimated. TCRdb's table, derived via immunoSEQ multiplex PCR, lists solely in-frame clones and lacks some. Clonal size and the V and J genes are those of that table, whereas D and trimming came from the DNA. This sample carries 310,000 or so clones, 90% of them seen once, and the ten largest clones take 1.7%. The CDR3 contains 12 residues. The V gene's germline CDR1 is KGHSH and CDR2 LQKENI. V lost 2 bases, J lost 6 bases, and 5 bases lay in between.

V usage is TRBV18 and J usage is TRBJ2-1; D not certain. This TCR came from a woman under 30 with acute COVID-19. The material sequenced was PBMCs or T cells enriched from blood (not recorded which). As DNA, the CDR3 is TGTGCCAGCTCACCAGAAGCCAATGAGCAGTTCTTC. Protein sequence: CASSPEANEQFF.